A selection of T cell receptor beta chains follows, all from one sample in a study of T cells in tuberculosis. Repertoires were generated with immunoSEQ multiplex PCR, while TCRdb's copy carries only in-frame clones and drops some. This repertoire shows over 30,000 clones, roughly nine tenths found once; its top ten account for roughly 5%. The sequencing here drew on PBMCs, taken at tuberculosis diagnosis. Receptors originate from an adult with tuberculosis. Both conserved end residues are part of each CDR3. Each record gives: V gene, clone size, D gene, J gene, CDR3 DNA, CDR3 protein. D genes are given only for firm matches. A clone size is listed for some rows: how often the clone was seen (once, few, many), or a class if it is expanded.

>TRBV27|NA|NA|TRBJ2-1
TGTGCCAGCAGTCTACTACCCCACAATGAGCAGTTCTTC
CASSLLPHNEQFF
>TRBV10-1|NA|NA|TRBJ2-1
TGCGCCAGCAGTACGACTCTCACTAGTGAGCAGTTCTTC
CASSTTLTSEQFF
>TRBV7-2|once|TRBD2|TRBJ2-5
TGTGCCAGCAGCCTCGGGGGGGGTGGTCAGGAGACCCAGTACTTC
CASSLGGGGQETQYF
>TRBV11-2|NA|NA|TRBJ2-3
TGTGCCAGCAGCTTCCAGCAGGTCCAGGGCACAGATACGCAGTATTTT
CASSFQQVQGTDTQYF
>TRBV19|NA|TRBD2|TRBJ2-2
TGTGCCAGTAGTATCAGGGGACTAGCGGGGAACACCGGGGAGCTGTTTTTT
CASSIRGLAGNTGELFF
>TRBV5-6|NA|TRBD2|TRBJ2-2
TGTGCCAGCAGCCTGCCGGGACTAGCGGGGGCCGGGGAGCTGTTTTTT
CASSLPGLAGAGELFF
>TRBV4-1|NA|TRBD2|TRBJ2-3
TGCGCCAGCAGCTTCGCCCGACTAGCGGGAGATCAAGATACGCAGTATTTT
CASSFARLAGDQDTQYF
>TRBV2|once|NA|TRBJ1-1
TGTGCCAGCAGAATTAACATGAACACTGAAGCTTTCTTT
CASRINMNTEAFF
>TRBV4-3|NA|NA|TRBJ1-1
TGCGCCAGCAGCCAAGAGGTTAGGGAGGGCACTGAAGCTTTCTTT
CASSQEVREGTEAFF
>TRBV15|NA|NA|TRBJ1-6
TGTGCCACCAGCAGAGATGTAAATAATTCACCCCTCCACTTT
CATSRDVNNSPLHF
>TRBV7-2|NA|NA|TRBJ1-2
TGTGCCAGCAGCTTAGTCCCAACAGTGGGTGATGGCTACACCTTC
CASSLVPTVGDGYTF
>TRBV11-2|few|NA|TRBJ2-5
TGTGCCAGCAGCTTAGCTCGGGGGTTAGCGTACCAAGAGACCCAGTACTTC
CASSLARGLAYQETQYF
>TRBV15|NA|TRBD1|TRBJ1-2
TGTGCCACCAGCAGTGGACAGGTTGGCTACACCTTC
CATSSGQVGYTF
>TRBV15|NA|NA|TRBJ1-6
TGTGCCACCAGCCTAAATCCAGGGGATTCACCCCTCCACTTT
CATSLNPGDSPLHF
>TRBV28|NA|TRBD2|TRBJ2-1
TGTGCCAGCAGTGAGCCGGGACTAAGAATCAATGAGCAGTTCTTC
CASSEPGLRINEQFF
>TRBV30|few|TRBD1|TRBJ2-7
TGTGCCTGGAGTGGGACAGGGTGGTGGGACGAGCAGTACTTC
CAWSGTGWWDEQYF
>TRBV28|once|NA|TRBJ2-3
TGTGCCAGCAGTTTACGAGATGCAGGGGATACGCAGTATTTT
CASSLRDAGDTQYF